This TCR beta chain comes out of a study of blood T cell repertoires in COVID-19. Using immunoSEQ multiplex PCR, the repertoire was profiled, and TCRdb retains in-frame clones only, with some absent. The table lists about 200,000 clones, around 80% of them singletons. Germline V gives CDR1 LNHDA, CDR2 SQIVND (reference sequence). V lost 3 bases and J lost 4; bases outside the gene matches: 11. The CDR3 is 16 amino acids. Sequencing was done on a sample of peripheral blood. The origin of this receptor is a human donor in a cohort sampled during active COVID-19. This chain links TRBV19 with TRBJ1-1; 7 nucleotides match TRBD1. The chain's CDR3 is CASSIGTDDFPTEAFF. The CDR3 nucleotides are TGTGCCAGTAGTATTGGGACAGACGACTTCCCCACTGAAGCTTTCTTT. Together with reference TRBV19 and TRBJ1-1, the CDR3 gives the full variable domain: DGGITQSPKYLFRKEGQNVTLSCEQNLNHDAMYWYRQDPGQGLRLIYYSQIVNDFQKGDIAEGYSVSREKKESFPLTVTSAQKNPTAFYLCASSIGTDDFPTEAFFGQGTRLTVV.